The clone carrying this T cell receptor (beta chain) was counted many times. The antigen is undetermined. The CDR3 runs 15 residues. Trimming removed 3 bases at V and 9 bases at J, with 16 bases between. Per germline, CDR1 SGHDT and CDR2 YYEEEE. These data belong to a study of neurological immune-mediated disorders. Overall study results and limits: In HTLV-1-associated myelopathy, TCR clonal expansion was greatest, whereas multiple sclerosis had the least, falling below healthy controls. CDR3 amino acid sequences of expanded clones were not shared across subjects, a result suggesting private repertoires in all groups. A possible signature was seen in one related-CDR3 cluster, into which phylogenetic grouping placed the repertoires of 18 of 34 multiple sclerosis patients.

Template-switch 5'RACE cDNA synthesis added a 10-nucleotide unique molecular identifier. Using its own MiXCR run on the 5' RACE reads, TCRdb lists one record per CDR3 protein. Of approximately 130,000 distinct CDR3 sequences in the sample, about 3.2% are singletons; the top ten hold 1.3%. The sample was PBMCs. The J gene is TRBJ1-6, the V gene TRBV5-6; a weak D match, TRBD1 (6 bases). The clonotype comes from a woman in her 30s with multiple sclerosis. The CDR3, as DNA: TGTGCCAGCAGCTGGAGGGGAGGGGGAGGTTCACCCCTCCACTTT. Protein sequence: CASSWRGGGGSPLHF.